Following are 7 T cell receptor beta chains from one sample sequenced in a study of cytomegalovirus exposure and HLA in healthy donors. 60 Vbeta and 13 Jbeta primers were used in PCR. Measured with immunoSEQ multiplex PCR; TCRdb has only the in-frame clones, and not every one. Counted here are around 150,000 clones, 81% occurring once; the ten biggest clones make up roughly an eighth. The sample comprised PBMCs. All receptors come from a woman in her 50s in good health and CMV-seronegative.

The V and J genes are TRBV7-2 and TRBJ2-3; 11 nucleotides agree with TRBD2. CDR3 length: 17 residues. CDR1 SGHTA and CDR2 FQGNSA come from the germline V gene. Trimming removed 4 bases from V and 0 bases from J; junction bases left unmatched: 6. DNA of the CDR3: TGTGCCAGCAGCTCGGGGACTAGCGGCTCTAGCACAGATACGCAGTATTTT. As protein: CASSSGTSGSSTDTQYF.

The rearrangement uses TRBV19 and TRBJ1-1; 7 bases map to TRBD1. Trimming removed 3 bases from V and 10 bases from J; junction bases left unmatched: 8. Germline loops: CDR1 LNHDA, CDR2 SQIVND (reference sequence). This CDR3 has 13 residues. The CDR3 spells CASSIDRAMGAFF. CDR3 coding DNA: TGTGCCAGTAGTATTGACAGGGCTATGGGAGCTTTCTTT. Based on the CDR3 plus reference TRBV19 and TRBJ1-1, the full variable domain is DGGITQSPKYLFRKEGQNVTLSCEQNLNHDAMYWYRQDPGQGLRLIYYSQIVNDFQKGDIAEGYSVSREKKESFPLTVTSAQKNPTAFYLCASSIDRAMGAFFGQGTRLTVV.

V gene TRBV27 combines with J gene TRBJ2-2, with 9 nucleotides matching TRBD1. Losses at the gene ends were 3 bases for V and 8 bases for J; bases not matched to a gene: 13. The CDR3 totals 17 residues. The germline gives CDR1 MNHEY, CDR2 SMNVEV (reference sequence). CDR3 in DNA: TGTGCCAGCAGTTTCCTCGGGACAGGGATTCGGGCAGGGGAGCTGTTTTTT. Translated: CASSFLGTGIRAGELFF.

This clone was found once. The CDR3 coding sequence is TGTGCCAGCAGGAAACAGGGTGCCTCCTACGAGCAGTACTTC. Translated, it gives CASRKQGASYEQYF. The gene calls are TRBV28 and TRBJ2-7, with D possibly matching TRBD1 (6 bases). Germline assignment: CDR1 MDHEN and CDR2 SYDVKM. This CDR3 contains 14 residues. V shed 6 bases and J shed 0 bases, with 12 bases lying between them.

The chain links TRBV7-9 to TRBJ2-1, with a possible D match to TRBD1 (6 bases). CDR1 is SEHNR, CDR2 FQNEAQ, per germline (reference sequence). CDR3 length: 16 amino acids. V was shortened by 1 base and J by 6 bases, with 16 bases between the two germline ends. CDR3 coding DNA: TGTGCCAGCAGCTTAGGAGGCAGGGGTTCGACCAATGAGCAGTTCTTC. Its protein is CASSLGGRGSTNEQFF. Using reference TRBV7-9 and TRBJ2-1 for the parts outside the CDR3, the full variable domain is DTGVSQNPRHKITKRGQNVTFRCDPISEHNRLYWYRQTLGQGPEFLTYFQNEAQLEKSRLLSDRFSAERPKGSFSTLEIQRTEQGDSAMYLCASSLGGRGSTNEQFFGPGTRLTVL.

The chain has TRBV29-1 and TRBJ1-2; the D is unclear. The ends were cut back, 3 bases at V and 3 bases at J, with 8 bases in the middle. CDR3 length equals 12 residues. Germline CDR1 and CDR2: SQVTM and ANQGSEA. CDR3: CSVESGDYGYTF. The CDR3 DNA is TGCAGCGTTGAGTCCGGGGACTATGGCTACACCTTC.

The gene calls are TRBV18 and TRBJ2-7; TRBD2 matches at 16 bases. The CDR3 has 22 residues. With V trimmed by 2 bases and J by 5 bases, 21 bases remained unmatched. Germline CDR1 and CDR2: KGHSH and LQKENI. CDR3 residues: CASSPFGGGGLAGGQGRNEQYF. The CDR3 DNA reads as TGTGCCAGCTCACCATTCGGGGGTGGGGGACTAGCGGGAGGGCAGGGTAGGAACGAGCAGTACTTC.